This TCR beta chain was sequenced during a study of blood T cell repertoires in COVID-19. Overall study: The United States, Italy and Spain supplied acute and convalescent COVID-19 samples. From T cells, B-cell-depleted T cells, or PBMCs came the material, which was cDNA or gDNA.

Sequencing used immunoSEQ multiplex PCR; TCRdb keeps in-frame clones, though not all of them. This table holds about 190,000 clones, about 78% found once. Recruitment covered some 25 US areas and drew participants whose ages spanned about 18 to 90 years. Cohort 3 donors counted as recovered after two negative PCRs, clearance, or resolved symptoms. The CDR3 is 17 amino acids. V dropped 6 bases and J dropped 7 bases, with 25 bases sitting between them. Germline CDR1 reads LNHDA; CDR2 reads SQIVND (reference sequence). The TCR originated in a woman aged 50 to 60 who had recovered from COVID-19. Sequencing used PBMCs or T cells enriched from blood (not recorded which). This sequence joins TRBV19 and TRBJ2-1, with D tentatively TRBD2 (7 bases). The CDR3 loop reads CASSPLSLRGLLNEQFF. CDR3 nucleotide sequence: TGTGCCAGTAGCCCGCTGAGTCTCAGGGGACTACTTAATGAGCAGTTCTTC.